Listed below are T cell receptor beta chains from one sample, sequenced in a study of T cell responses to AZD1222 COVID-19 vaccine. Sequenced by immunoSEQ multiplex PCR; TCRdb stores in-frame clones only, minus some. Of 150,000 to 200,000 clones listed, more than 75% are singletons. Specimen: peripheral blood, collected 28 days after the second AZD1222 dose. The receptors here all came from an adult who received the AZD1222 COVID-19 vaccine. The CDR3 runs from the conserved cysteine through the conserved F or W. The D gene is left open where the match is weak. Only some rows state a clone size, as once, few, many or a class for expanded clones.

TRBJ2-3 TRBV7-9 . . CASSLLGDTQYF TGTGCCAGCAGCCTGTTGGGGGATACGCAGTATTTT
TRBJ2-1 TRBV4-2 once TRBD2 CASSQVGAGGGSYNEQFF TGTGCCAGCAGCCAAGTCGGGGCGGGAGGGGGCTCCTACAATGAGCAGTTCTTC
TRBJ2-7 TRBV28 . TRBD2 CASSSFAGLAGDEQYF TGTGCCAGCAGTTCGTTCGCAGGACTAGCGGGGGACGAGCAGTACTTC
TRBJ2-2 TRBV24-1 . . CATSVGEATGELFF TGTGCCACCAGTGTAGGGGAGGCCACCGGGGAGCTGTTTTTT
TRBJ2-3 TRBV7-2 . . CASSFGGVPDTQYF TGTGCCAGCAGCTTCGGAGGGGTCCCAGATACGCAGTATTTT
TRBJ1-1 TRBV27 . . CASSSLGLGSKEGNTEAFF TGTGCCAGCAGTTCACTCGGCTTGGGTTCGAAAGAGGGGAACACTGAAGCTTTCTTT
TRBJ2-7 TRBV10-3 . TRBD2 CAISATSGGPEGQYF TGTGCCATCAGTGCCACTAGCGGGGGGCCCGAGGGGCAGTACTTC
TRBJ2-7 TRBV28 . . CASTPPGGILYEQYF TGTGCCAGCACGCCTCCAGGGGGGATCCTCTACGAGCAGTACTTC
TRBJ2-7 TRBV7-2 . . CASSEAGGSSYEQYF TGTGCCAGCAGCGAAGCGGGTGGAAGCTCCTACGAGCAGTACTTC
TRBJ2-7 TRBV5-1 . TRBD2 CASSLDGRRGDEQYF TGCGCCAGCAGCTTGGATGGGCGGCGGGGGGACGAGCAGTACTTC
TRBJ2-7 TRBV7-9 . TRBD1 CASSIGTGGFEQYF TGTGCCAGCTCGATAGGGACAGGGGGCTTCGAGCAGTACTTC
TRBJ2-3 TRBV6-4 . TRBD2 CASSEAGGPTDTQYF TGTGCCAGCAGTGAAGCGGGAGGGCCCACAGATACGCAGTATTTT
TRBJ2-1 TRBV27 . TRBD2 CASTPRLAGSISYNEQFF TGTGCCAGCACCCCCCGTCTAGCGGGATCTATCTCCTACAATGAGCAGTTCTTC
TRBJ1-2 TRBV2 . . CASSEGDLYGYTF TGTGCCAGCAGTGAAGGGGACCTCTATGGCTACACCTTC
TRBJ2-1 TRBV18 . . CASSRPRGTYNEQFF TGTGCCAGCTCACGTCCCCGGGGGACCTACAATGAGCAGTTCTTC
TRBJ2-5 TRBV14 . . CASSQAGRPRGTQYF TGTGCCAGCAGCCAAGCGGGCAGGCCCCGCGGGACCCAGTACTTC
TRBJ1-5 TRBV9 . . CASSVGGDSNQPQHF TGTGCCAGCAGCGTAGGTGGGGATAGCAATCAGCCCCAGCATTTT
TRBJ1-4 TRBV6-5 . . CASSYSAPKVEKLFF TGTGCCAGCAGTTATTCGGCCCCAAAAGTGGAAAAACTGTTTTTT
TRBJ1-1 TRBV6-4 . . CASSPSTVNTEAFF TGTGCCAGCAGCCCCTCGACAGTGAACACTGAAGCTTTCTTT
TRBJ2-2 TRBV27 . . CASSQNRDNTGELFF TGTGCCAGCAGTCAAAACAGGGACAACACCGGGGAGCTGTTTTTT
TRBJ2-7 TRBV15 . TRBD1 CATTPDRDISEQYF TGTGCCACCACCCCGGACAGGGACATCAGCGAGCAGTACTTC
TRBJ1-2 TRBV6-5 . . CASTTAPSVYTF TGTGCCAGCACGACAGCTCCCTCCGTCTACACCTTC
TRBJ2-1 TRBV18 . TRBD2 CASSPPRTSANYNEQFF TGTGCCAGCTCACCACCAAGGACTAGCGCCAACTACAATGAGCAGTTCTTC
TRBJ1-6 TRBV30 once TRBD1 CAWSHGTAHNSPLHF TGTGCCTGGAGTCACGGGACAGCCCATAATTCACCCCTCCACTTT
TRBJ1-1 TRBV7-3 . . CASSSVPGLNTEAFF TGTGCCAGCAGCTCCGTGCCGGGACTCAACACTGAAGCTTTCTTT
TRBJ2-5 TRBV5-5 . . CASSLGGLVETQYF TGTGCCAGCAGCTTGGGGGGGCTAGTGGAGACCCAGTACTTC
TRBJ2-7 TRBV7-9 . . CASTHARDLTYEQYF TGTGCCAGCACCCATGCCCGGGACTTGACCTACGAGCAGTACTTC
TRBJ1-4 TRBV19 . . CASGYTAEFEKLFF TGTGCCAGTGGATACACGGCCGAGTTTGAAAAACTGTTTTTT
TRBJ1-1 TRBV6-5 . . CASSSTGEYTEAFF TGTGCCAGCAGTTCCACTGGGGAGTACACTGAAGCTTTCTTT
TRBJ1-5 TRBV19 once TRBD1 CASGQGASPPQHF TGTGCCAGCGGACAGGGGGCGTCTCCTCCCCAGCATTTT
TRBJ1-2 TRBV7-3 few TRBD1 CASSFSQGDGYTF TGTGCCAGCAGCTTTTCCCAGGGGGATGGCTACACCTTC
TRBJ2-5 TRBV12-3/TRBV12-4 once . CASSSLEETQYF TGTGCCAGCAGTTCCCTGGAAGAGACCCAGTACTTC
TRBJ1-1 TRBV27 . TRBD1 CASDPDRSNTEAFF TGTGCCAGCGACCCGGACAGGTCCAACACTGAAGCTTTCTTT